Listed below are T cell receptor beta chains from one sample, sequenced in a study of T cell responses to AZD1222 COVID-19 vaccine. TCRdb keeps only in-frame clones here, not all; method: immunoSEQ multiplex PCR. The profile shows approximately 150,000 clones, 90% of them singletons. Sequencing used peripheral blood, obtained on day 0 of AZD1222 vaccination. Receptors originate from an adult in good health. Each CDR3 is given with its conserved first and last residue. Fields, in order: CDR3 length, D gene, V gene, J gene, clone size, CDR3 DNA, CDR3 protein. D genes are given only for firm matches. Clone size is stated in some rows and not others, as once, few, many or a class when expanded.

13	NA	TRBV6-5	TRBJ1-1	once	TGTGCCAGCAGTTACCTATTGAACACTGAAGCTTTCTTT	CASSYLLNTEAFF
15	TRBD1	TRBV10-3	TRBJ1-2	NA	TGTGCCATCAGTGAGACAGGGGGCTTTTTTCATGGCTACACCTTC	CAISETGGFFHGYTF
15	NA	TRBV3-1/TRBV3-2	TRBJ1-5	NA	TGTGCCAGCAGCCCTGGACAGTCCCTTTACCAGCCCCAGCATTTT	CASSPGQSLYQPQHF
17	NA	TRBV28	TRBJ2-7	NA	TGTGCCAGCAGTTTATGGGCCGCCAGCAGGGGGGTGGGGGAGCAGTACTTC	CASSLWAASRGVGEQYF
18	TRBD1	TRBV7-2	TRBJ2-6	NA	TGTGCCAGCAGCGCTAGGGGGACAGTTTTCTCTGGGGCCAACGTCCTGACTTTC	CASSARGTVFSGANVLTF
13	NA	TRBV19	TRBJ2-7	NA	TGTGCCAGTAGTATAAGAGGGGTCTACGAGCAGTACTTC	CASSIRGVYEQYF
13	NA	TRBV6-1	TRBJ2-2	NA	TGTGCCAGCAGTGACCAGGGAACCGGGGAGCTGTTTTTT	CASSDQGTGELFF
15	NA	TRBV14	TRBJ2-1	NA	TGTGCCAGCAGCCCCGGTGGGAGCTCCTACAATGAGCAGTTCTTC	CASSPGGSSYNEQFF
17	NA	TRBV9	TRBJ1-1	once	TGTGCCAGCAGCGTAGAGCGAGGGGGTCCCCGGAAGACTGAAGCTTTCTTT	CASSVERGGPRKTEAFF
11	NA	TRBV28	TRBJ1-2	NA	TGTGCCAGCAGCAGCCTCGCGACAGGAAGCTTC	CASSSLATGSF
15	NA	TRBV9	TRBJ1-5	NA	TGTGCCAGCAGCAGAACAGGTAATAGCAATCAGCCCCAGCATTTT	CASSRTGNSNQPQHF
16	TRBD1	TRBV7-9	TRBJ1-5	once	TGTGCCAGCAGCTTAAGCGGAGGGGGCAGCTATCAGCCCCAGCATTTT	CASSLSGGGSYQPQHF
16	NA	TRBV14	TRBJ2-2	NA	TGTGCCAGCAGCCCCCAAAGCACCCTAGTGTCTGGGGAGCTGTTTTTT	CASSPQSTLVSGELFF
16	TRBD2	TRBV4-1	TRBJ2-1	NA	TGCGCCAGCAGCCAAGATGTCGCGGGGGGGCCCCATGAGCAGTTCTTC	CASSQDVAGGPHEQFF
15	TRBD1	TRBV25-1	TRBJ2-5	NA	TGTGCCAGCAGGGAGGACAGGGGGCATGAGGAGACCCAGTACTTC	CASREDRGHEETQYF
15	TRBD2	TRBV19	TRBJ2-3	NA	TGTGCCACCAAGACTAGCGGGGGGACTACAGATACGCAGTATTTT	CATKTSGGTTDTQYF
14	TRBD2	TRBV5-1	TRBJ2-7	NA	TGCGCCAGCAGTCTGAGCGGGGGGTCCTCTGTAGAGTACTTC	CASSLSGGSSVEYF
17	TRBD1	TRBV4-1	TRBJ1-2	NA	TGCGCCAGCAGCCAATCGACAGGGGGCCCCCGGAACTATGGCTACACCTTC	CASSQSTGGPRNYGYTF
14	NA	TRBV20-1	TRBJ2-4	NA	TGCAGTGCTAGTCCCGGCGTAGCCAAAAACATTCAGTACTTC	CSASPGVAKNIQYF
14	NA	TRBV5-1	TRBJ1-1	NA	TGCGCCAGCAGCACAGGAGGGCGTGGCACTGAAGCTTTCTTT	CASSTGGRGTEAFF
13	NA	TRBV18	TRBJ2-5	once	TGTGCCAGCTCACCACCGGAAGGGGAGACCCAGTACTTC	CASSPPEGETQYF
12	NA	TRBV19	TRBJ2-5	NA	TGTGCCAGCGGACAGAGGGGGGAGACCCAGTACTTC	CASGQRGETQYF
15	NA	TRBV28	TRBJ1-5	NA	TGTGCCAGCAGTACCAGGGGTTTAGGCAATCAGCCCCAGCATTTT	CASSTRGLGNQPQHF
13	NA	TRBV6-5	TRBJ2-7	NA	TGTGCCAGCAGTTACTCGTCGTCCTACGAGCAGTACTTC	CASSYSSSYEQYF
15	TRBD2	TRBV4-3	TRBJ2-7	NA	TGCGCCAGCAGCAACCGACTAGCGGCATCCTACGAGCAGTACTTC	CASSNRLAASYEQYF
14	NA	TRBV4-3	TRBJ1-3	NA	TGCGCCAGCAGCCTGGTGGGGGGCGCGGACACCATATATTTT	CASSLVGGADTIYF
16	NA	TRBV12-1	TRBJ2-1	NA	TGTGCCAGCAGCTTTTCCGCGGGGGGCCTAGGAAATGAGCAGTTCTTC	CASSFSAGGLGNEQFF
12	NA	TRBV12-3/TRBV12-4	TRBJ1-2	NA	TGTGCCAGCAGTGACAGCCACTATGGCTACACCTTC	CASSDSHYGYTF
15	NA	TRBV2	TRBJ1-1	NA	TGTGCCAGCAGTGAAGGAGGCCTGCGGGGGAATGAAGCTTTCTTT	CASSEGGLRGNEAFF
14	TRBD1	TRBV6-5	TRBJ1-5	NA	TGTGCCAGCAGGATGACAGGGGAAACCCAGCCCCAGCATTTT	CASRMTGETQPQHF
14	NA	TRBV11-2	TRBJ1-1	NA	TGTGCCAGCAGCTTGGACAAGCCGCGAGATGAAGCTTTCTTT	CASSLDKPRDEAFF
14	TRBD1	TRBV4-2	TRBJ1-2	NA	TGTGCCAGCAGCCAAGGCGGGACAGACTATGGCTACACCTTC	CASSQGGTDYGYTF
15	NA	TRBV19	TRBJ2-1	NA	TGTGCCAGTAAGGCTCCAGGGGGACTCTACAATGAGCAGTTCTTC	CASKAPGGLYNEQFF
15	TRBD1	TRBV25-1	TRBJ1-4	NA	TGTGCCAGCAGGTCCGACAGGGTCTACGGCGAAAAACTGTTTTTT	CASRSDRVYGEKLFF
15	TRBD1	TRBV5-4	TRBJ2-5	once	TGTGCCAGCAGCTTGCCCGGGACAGGGGGAGAGACCCAGTACTTC	CASSLPGTGGETQYF
13	TRBD1	TRBV25-1	TRBJ2-2	NA	TGTGCCACCGGGACAGCGAACACCGGGGAGCTGTTTTTT	CATGTANTGELFF
14	NA	TRBV5-6	TRBJ2-1	NA	TGTGCCAGCAGCCGGACAGAAACCTACAATGAGCAGTTCTTC	CASSRTETYNEQFF
13	NA	TRBV27	TRBJ2-5	NA	TGTGCCAGCGCCGTGGGTGGACAAGAGACCCAGTACTTC	CASAVGGQETQYF
17	NA	TRBV7-2	TRBJ1-5	once	TGTGCCAGCAGCCAAAGTTCCGGAAGTGTAATCAATCAGCCCCAGCATTTT	CASSQSSGSVINQPQHF
14	NA	TRBV4-3	TRBJ1-2	NA	TGCGCCAGCAGCCAAGGTCGGGGGCGGTATGGCTACACCTTC	CASSQGRGRYGYTF
15	NA	TRBV4-3	TRBJ1-1	NA	TGCGCCAGCAGCCAAGAGGAAGGAGGGGGCACTGAAGCTTTCTTT	CASSQEEGGGTEAFF
13	NA	TRBV7-8	TRBJ2-7	NA	TGTGCCAGCAGCCCCCCGGTATCCTACGAGCAGTACTTC	CASSPPVSYEQYF
16	NA	TRBV27	TRBJ1-4	NA	TGTGCCAGCAGTAAGGGATGGGGTTCAACTAATGAAAAACTGTTTTTT	CASSKGWGSTNEKLFF
13	NA	TRBV11-3	TRBJ1-1	NA	TGTGCCAGCAGCCTTAAGAGGGACACTGAAGCTTTCTTT	CASSLKRDTEAFF
13	NA	TRBV30	TRBJ1-1	NA	TGTGCCTGGAGTCCCAGCATGAACACTGAAGCTTTCTTT	CAWSPSMNTEAFF
15	NA	TRBV5-4	TRBJ1-2	NA	TGTGCCAGCAGCTTGCCCCTTGGAGGACTCTATGGCTACACCTTC	CASSLPLGGLYGYTF
13	NA	TRBV29-1	TRBJ1-2	NA	TGCAGCGTTGATAAGGTCGAGGGTGGGGGCTACACCTTC	CSVDKVEGGGYTF
14	NA	TRBV13	TRBJ2-3	once	TGTGCCAGCAGCTTAGGCGAAGTGACAGATACGCAGTATTTT	CASSLGEVTDTQYF